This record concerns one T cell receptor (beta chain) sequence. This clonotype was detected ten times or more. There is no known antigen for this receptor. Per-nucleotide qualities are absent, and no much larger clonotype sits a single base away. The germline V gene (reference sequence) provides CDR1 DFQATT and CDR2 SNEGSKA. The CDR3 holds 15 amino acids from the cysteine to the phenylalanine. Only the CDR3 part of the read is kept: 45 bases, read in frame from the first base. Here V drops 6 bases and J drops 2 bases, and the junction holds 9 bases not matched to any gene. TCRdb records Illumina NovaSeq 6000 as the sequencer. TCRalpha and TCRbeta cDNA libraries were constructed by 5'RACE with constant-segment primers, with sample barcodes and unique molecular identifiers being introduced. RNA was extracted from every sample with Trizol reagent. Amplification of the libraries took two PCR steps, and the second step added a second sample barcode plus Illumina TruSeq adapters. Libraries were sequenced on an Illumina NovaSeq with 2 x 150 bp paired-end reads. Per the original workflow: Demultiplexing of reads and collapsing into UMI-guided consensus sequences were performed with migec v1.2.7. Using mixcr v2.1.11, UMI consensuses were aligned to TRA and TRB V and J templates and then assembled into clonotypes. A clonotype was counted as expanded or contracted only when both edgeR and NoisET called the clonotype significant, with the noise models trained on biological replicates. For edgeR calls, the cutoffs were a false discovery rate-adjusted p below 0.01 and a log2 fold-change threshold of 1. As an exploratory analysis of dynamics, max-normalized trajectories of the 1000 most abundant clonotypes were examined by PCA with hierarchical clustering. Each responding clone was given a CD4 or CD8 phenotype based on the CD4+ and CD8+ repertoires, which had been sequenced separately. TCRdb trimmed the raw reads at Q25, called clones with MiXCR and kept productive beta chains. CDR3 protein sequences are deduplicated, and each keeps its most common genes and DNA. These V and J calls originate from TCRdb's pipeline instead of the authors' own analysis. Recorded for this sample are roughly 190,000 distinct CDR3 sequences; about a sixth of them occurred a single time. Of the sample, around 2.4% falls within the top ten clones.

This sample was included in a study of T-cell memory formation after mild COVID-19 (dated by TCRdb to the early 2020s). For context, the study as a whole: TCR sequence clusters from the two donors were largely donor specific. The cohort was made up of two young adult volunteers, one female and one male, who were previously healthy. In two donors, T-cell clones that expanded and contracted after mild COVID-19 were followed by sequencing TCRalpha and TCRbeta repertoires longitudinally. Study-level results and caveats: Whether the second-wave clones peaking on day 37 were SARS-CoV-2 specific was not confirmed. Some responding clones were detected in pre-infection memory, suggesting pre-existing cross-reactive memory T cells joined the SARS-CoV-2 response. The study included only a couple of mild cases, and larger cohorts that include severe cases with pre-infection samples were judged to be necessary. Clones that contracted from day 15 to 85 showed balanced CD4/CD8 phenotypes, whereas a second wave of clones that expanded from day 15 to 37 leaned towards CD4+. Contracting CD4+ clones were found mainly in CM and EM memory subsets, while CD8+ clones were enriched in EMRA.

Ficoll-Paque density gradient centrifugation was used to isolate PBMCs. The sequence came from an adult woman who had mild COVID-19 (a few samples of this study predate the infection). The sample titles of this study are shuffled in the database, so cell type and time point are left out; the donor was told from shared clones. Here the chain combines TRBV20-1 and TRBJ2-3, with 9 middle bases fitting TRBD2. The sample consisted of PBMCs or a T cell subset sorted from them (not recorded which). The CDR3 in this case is CSAPSVAGATDTQYF. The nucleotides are TGCAGTGCCCCATCGGTAGCGGGAGCCACAGATACGCAGTATTTT.